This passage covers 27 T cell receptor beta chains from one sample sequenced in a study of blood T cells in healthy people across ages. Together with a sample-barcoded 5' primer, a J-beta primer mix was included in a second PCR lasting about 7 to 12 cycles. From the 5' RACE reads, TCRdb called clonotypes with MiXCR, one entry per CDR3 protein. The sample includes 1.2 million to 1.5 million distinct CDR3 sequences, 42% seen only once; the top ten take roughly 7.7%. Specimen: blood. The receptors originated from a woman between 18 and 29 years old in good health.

Written as DNA, the CDR3 is TGTGCCAGCAGTTACGTCCCCAGGAAACCTAGCAATCAGCCCCAGCATTTT. Protein sequence: CASSYVPRKPSNQPQHF. This rearrangement joins TRBV6-5 to TRBJ1-5; no definite D call. V shed 2 bases and J shed 0 bases, with 14 bases lying between them. The germline CDR1 and CDR2 sequences are MNHEY and SVGAGI. The CDR3 totals 17 residues.

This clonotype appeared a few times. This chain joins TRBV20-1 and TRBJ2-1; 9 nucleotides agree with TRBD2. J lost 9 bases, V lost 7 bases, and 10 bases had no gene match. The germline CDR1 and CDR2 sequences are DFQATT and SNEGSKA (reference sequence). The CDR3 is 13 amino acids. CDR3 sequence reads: CSEEGLAQGEQFF. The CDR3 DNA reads TGCAGTGAAGAGGGACTAGCACAGGGTGAGCAGTTCTTC.

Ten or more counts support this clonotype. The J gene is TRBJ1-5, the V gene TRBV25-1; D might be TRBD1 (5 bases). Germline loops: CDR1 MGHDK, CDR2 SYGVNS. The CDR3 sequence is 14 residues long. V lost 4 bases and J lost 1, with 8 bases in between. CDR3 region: CASSAGGSNQPQHF. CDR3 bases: TGTGCCAGCAGTGCCGGGGGGAGCAATCAGCCCCAGCATTTT.

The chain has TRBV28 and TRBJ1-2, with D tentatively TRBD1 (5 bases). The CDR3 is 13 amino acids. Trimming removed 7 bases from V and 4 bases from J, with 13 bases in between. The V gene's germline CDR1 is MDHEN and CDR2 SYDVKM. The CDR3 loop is CASIGGEGYGYTF. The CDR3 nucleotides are TGTGCCAGCATAGGAGGGGAGGGCTATGGCTACACCTTC.

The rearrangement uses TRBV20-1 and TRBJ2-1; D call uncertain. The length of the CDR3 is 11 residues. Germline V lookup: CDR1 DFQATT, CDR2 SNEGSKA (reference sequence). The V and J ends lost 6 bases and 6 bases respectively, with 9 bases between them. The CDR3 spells CSAPALNEQFF. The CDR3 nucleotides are TGCAGTGCCCCGGCCCTCAATGAGCAGTTCTTC.

CDR3 amino acids: CASSLGQGYSPLHF. CDR3 coding DNA: TGTGCCAGCAGCTTAGGACAGGGATATTCACCCCTCCACTTT. The rearrangement links TRBV7-2 to TRBJ1-6, with 7 bases matching TRBD1. From germline, CDR1 is SGHTA and CDR2 FQGNSA. This CDR3 has 14 amino acids. V shed 1 base, J shed 8 bases, and the junction held 2 bases outside the gene matches.

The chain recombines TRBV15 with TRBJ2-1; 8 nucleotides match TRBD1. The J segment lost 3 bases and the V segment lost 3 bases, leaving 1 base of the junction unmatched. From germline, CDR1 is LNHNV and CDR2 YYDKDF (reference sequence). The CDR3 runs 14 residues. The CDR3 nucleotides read TGTGCCACCAGCAGTGGGACAGGCTACAATGAGCAGTTCTTC. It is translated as CATSSGTGYNEQFF.

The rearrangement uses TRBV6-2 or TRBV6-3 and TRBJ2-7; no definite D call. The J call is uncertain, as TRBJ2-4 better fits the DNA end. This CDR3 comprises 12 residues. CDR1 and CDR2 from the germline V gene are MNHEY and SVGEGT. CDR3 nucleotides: TGTGCCACCCAGGCTGGGTTAAACATTCAGTACTTC. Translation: CATQAGLNIQYF.

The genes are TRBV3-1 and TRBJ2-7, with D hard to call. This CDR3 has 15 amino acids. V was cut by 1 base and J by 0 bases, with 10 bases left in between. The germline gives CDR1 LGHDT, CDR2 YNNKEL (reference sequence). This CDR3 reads CASSQAAVSSYEQYF. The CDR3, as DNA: TGTGCCAGCAGCCAAGCGGCGGTCAGCTCCTACGAGCAGTACTTC.

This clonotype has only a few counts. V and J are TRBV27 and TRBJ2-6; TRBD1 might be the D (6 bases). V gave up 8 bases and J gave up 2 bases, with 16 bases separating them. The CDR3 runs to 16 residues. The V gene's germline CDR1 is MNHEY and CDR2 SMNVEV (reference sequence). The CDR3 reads CASRSQGVTGANVLTF. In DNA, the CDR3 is TGTGCCAGCCGATCACAGGGAGTTACTGGGGCCAACGTCCTGACTTTC. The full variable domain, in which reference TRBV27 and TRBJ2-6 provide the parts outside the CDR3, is EAQVTQNPRYLITVTGKKLTVTCSQNMNHEYMSWYRQDPGLGLRQIYYSMNVEVTDKGDVPEGYKVSRKEKRNFPLILESPSPNQTSLYFCASRSQGVTGANVLTFGAGSRLTVL.

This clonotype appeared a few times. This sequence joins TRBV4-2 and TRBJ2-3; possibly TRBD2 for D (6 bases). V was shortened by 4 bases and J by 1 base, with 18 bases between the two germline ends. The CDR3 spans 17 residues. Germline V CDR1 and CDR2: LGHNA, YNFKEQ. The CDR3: CASSPAFLASGTDTQYF. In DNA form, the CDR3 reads TGTGCCAGCAGCCCAGCATTTCTAGCGTCTGGCACAGATACGCAGTATTTT.

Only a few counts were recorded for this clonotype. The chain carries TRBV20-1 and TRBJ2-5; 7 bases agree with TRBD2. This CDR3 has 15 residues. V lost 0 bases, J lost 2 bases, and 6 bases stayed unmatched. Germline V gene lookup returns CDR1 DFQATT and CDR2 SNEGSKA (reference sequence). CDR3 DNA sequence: TGCAGTGCTAGAGATGGGGGGGGACTACAAGAGACCCAGTACTTC. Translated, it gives CSARDGGGLQETQYF.

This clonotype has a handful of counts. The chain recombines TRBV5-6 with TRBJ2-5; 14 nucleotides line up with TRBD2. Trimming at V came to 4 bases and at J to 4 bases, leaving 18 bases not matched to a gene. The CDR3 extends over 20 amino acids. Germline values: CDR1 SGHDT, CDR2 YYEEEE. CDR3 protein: CASSHEWGNPGLAGVETQYF. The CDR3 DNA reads TGTGCCAGCAGCCACGAATGGGGCAATCCGGGACTAGCGGGAGTAGAGACCCAGTACTTC.

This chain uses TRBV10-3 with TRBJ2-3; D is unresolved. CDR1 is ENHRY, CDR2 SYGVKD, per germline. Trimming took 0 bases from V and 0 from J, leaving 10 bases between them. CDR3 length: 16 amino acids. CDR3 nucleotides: TGTGCCATCAGTGAGTCGCCAGGCGCTAGCACAGATACGCAGTATTTT. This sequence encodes CAISESPGASTDTQYF.

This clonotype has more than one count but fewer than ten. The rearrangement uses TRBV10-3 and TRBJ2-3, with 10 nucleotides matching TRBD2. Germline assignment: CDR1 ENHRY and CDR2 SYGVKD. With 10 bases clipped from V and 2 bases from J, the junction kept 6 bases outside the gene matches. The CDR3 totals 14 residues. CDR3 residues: CATGTSDNTDTQYF. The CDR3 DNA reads TGTGCCACGGGGACTAGCGACAACACAGATACGCAGTATTTT.

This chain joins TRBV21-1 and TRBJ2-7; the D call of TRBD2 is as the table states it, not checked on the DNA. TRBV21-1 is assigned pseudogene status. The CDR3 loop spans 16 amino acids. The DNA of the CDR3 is TGTGCCAGCAGCAAAGCGCTTGCGCGGGGAGCCGACGAGCAGTACTTC. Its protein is CASSKALARGADEQYF.

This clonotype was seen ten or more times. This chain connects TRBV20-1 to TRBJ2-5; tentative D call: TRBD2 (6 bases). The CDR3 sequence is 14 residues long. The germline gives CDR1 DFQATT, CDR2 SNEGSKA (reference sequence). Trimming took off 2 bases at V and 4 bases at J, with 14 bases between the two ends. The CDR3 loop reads CSARIGSRGETQYF. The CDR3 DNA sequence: TGCAGTGCTAGAATCGGGTCGCGGGGAGAGACCCAGTACTTC.

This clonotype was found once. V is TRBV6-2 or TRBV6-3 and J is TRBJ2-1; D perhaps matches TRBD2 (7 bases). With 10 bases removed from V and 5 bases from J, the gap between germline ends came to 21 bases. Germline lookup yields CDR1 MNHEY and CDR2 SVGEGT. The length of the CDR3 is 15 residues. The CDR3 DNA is TGTGCCACAGGGACTATCACTTGGGACAACAATGAGCAGTTCTTC. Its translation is CATGTITWDNNEQFF.

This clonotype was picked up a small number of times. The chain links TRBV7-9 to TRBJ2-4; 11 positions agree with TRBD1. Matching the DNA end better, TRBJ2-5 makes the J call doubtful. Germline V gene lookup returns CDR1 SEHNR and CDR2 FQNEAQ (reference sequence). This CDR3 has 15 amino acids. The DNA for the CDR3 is TGTGCCAGCAGCCCCCGGGACAGGGGGTCAGAGACCCAGTACTTC. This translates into CASSPRDRGSETQYF.

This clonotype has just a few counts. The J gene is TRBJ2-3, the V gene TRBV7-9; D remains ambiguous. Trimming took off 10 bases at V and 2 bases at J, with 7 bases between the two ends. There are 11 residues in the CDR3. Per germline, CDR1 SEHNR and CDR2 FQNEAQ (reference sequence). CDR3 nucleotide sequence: TGTGCCATCGAGCCCACAGATACGCAGTATTTT. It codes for CAIEPTDTQYF.

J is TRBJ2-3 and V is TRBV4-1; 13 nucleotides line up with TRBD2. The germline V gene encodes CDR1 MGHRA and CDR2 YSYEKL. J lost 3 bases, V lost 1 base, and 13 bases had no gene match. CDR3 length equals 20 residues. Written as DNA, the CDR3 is TGCGCCAGCAGCCAAGTGGGCGGAACTAGCGGGGGGGCGAGTACAGATACGCAGTATTTT. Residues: CASSQVGGTSGGASTDTQYF.

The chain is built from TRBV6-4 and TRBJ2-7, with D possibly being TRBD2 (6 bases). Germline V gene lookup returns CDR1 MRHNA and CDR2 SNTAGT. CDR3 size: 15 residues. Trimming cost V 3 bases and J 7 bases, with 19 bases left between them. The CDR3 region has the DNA TGTGCCAGCAGTGAAACCCTGGACTACCGCAATGAGCAGTACTTC. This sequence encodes CASSETLDYRNEQYF.

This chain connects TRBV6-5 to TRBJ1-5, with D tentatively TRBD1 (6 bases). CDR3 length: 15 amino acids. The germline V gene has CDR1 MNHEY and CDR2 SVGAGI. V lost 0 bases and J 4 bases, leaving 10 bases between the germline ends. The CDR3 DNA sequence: TGTGCCAGCAGTTACTCGGGGGCTATTAATCAGCCCCAGCATTTT. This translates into CASSYSGAINQPQHF.

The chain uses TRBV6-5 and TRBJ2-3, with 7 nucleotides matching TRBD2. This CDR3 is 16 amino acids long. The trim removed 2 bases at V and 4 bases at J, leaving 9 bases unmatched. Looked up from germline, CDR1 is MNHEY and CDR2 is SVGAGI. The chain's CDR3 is CASSYLAGETPDTQYF. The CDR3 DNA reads TGTGCCAGCAGTTACCTGGCGGGAGAGACCCCAGATACGCAGTATTTT.

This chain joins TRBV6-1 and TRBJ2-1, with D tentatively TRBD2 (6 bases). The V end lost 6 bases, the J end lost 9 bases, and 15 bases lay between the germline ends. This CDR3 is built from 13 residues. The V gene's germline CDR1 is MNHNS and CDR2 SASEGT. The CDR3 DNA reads TGTGCCAGCAGGACGGGAGAGTCGGGTGAGCAGTTCTTC. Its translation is CASRTGESGEQFF.

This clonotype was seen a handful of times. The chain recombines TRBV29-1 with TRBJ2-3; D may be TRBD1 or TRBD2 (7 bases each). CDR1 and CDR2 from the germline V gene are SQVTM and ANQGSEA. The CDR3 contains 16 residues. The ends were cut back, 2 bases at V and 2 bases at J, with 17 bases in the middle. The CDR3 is CSVERGTGDYTDTQYF. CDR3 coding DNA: TGCAGCGTTGAAAGGGGAACAGGGGACTACACAGATACGCAGTATTTT.

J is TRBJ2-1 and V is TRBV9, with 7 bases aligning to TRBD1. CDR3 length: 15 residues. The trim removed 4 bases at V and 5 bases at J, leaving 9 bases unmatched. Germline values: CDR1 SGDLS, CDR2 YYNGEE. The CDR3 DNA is TGTGCCAGCAGCCCCCCCCCGGGACAGCACAATGAGCAGTTCTTC. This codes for CASSPPPGQHNEQFF.